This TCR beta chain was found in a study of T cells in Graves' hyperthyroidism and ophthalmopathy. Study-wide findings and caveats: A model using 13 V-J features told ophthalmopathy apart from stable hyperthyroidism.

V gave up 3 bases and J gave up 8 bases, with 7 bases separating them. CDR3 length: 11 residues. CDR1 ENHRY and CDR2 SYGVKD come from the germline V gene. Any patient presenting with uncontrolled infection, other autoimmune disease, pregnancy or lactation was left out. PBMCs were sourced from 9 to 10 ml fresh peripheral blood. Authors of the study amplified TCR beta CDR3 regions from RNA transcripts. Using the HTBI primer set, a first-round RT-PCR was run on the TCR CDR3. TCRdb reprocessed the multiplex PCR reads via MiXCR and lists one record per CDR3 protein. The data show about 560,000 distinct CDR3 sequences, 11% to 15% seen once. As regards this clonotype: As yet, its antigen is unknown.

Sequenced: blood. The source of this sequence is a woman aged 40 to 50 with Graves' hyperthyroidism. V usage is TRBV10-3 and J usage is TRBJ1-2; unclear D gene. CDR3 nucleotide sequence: TGTGCCATCAGTGATCCTGGGGGCTACACCTTC. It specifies CAISDPGGYTF.